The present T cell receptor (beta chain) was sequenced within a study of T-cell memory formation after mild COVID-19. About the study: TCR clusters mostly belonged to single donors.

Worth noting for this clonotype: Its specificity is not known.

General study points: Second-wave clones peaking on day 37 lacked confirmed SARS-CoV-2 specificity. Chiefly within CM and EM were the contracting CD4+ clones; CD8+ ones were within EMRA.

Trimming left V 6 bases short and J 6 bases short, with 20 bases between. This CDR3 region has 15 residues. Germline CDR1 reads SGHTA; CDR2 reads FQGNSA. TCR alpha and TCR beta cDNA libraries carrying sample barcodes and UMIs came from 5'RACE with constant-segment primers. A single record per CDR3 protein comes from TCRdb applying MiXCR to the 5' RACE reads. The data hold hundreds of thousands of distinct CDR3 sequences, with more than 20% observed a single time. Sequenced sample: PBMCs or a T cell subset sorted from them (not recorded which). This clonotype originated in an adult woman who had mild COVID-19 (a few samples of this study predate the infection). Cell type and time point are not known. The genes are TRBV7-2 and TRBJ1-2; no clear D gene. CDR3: CASSNYLEGANGYTF. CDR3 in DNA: TGTGCCAGCAGTAACTACCTCGAGGGAGCAAATGGCTACACCTTC.